Listed here are 23 T cell receptor beta chains from one sample, sequenced in a study of CD8 T cells in ankylosing spondylitis. TCRdb itself ran the 5' RACE reads through MiXCR, one entry per CDR3 protein. The sample contains over 130,000 distinct CDR3 sequences, approximately 44% of which appear only once. Material: synovial fluid, either unsorted or a sorted T cell fraction (not recorded which). The receptors come from a male donor with ankylosing spondylitis.

The chain links TRBV4-3 to TRBJ2-1, with D possibly being TRBD2 (6 bases). This CDR3 spans 15 amino acids. In germline, CDR1 is LGHNA, CDR2 YSLEER. The ends were cut back, 4 bases at V and 12 bases at J, with 22 bases in the middle. CDR3 amino acids: CASSPVAASRSVQFF. DNA of the CDR3: TGCGCCAGCAGCCCTGTAGCGGCCTCGAGATCGGTGCAGTTCTTC.

The chain joins TRBV4-1 to TRBJ1-1, with unresolved D. The CDR3 sequence is 14 residues long. The V end was cut by 0 bases, the J end by 9 bases, with 14 bases between. Germline CDR1 MGHRA, CDR2 YSYEKL. CDR3 sequence (DNA): TGCGCCAGCAGCCAAGATTCGACGGATCCTCAAGCTTTCTTT. This translates into CASSQDSTDPQAFF.

This clonotype was observed at least ten times. This chain uses TRBV6-4 with TRBJ2-1, with D unresolved. Germline V lookup: CDR1 MRHNA, CDR2 SNTAGT. CDR3 length equals 13 residues. V shed 3 bases and J shed 12 bases, with 15 bases lying between them. Here the CDR3 DNA reads TGTGCCAGCAGTGAACAGACCGCTAGTGTGCAGTTCTTC. It yields the protein CASSEQTASVQFF.

The gene calls are TRBV5-6 and TRBJ1-5; D is undetermined. The CDR3 length is 15 residues. CDR1 SGHDT and CDR2 YYEEEE come from the germline V gene. Trimming left V 1 base short and J 2 bases short, with 10 bases between. Here the CDR3 reads CASSLSQSRNQPQHF. In DNA form, the CDR3 reads TGTGCCAGCAGCTTGTCTCAGTCGCGCAATCAGCCCCAGCATTTT.

This chain links TRBV29-1 with TRBJ2-3; D not resolved. V lost 1 base to trimming and J lost 2 bases, with 10 bases between them. This CDR3 spans 14 amino acids. Germline CDR1 SQVTM, CDR2 ANQGSEA. CDR3 nucleotide sequence: TGCAGCGTTGAAGGGTACCTTTCCACAGATACGCAGTATTTT. Translated: CSVEGYLSTDTQYF.

The genes are TRBV18 and TRBJ2-1; TRBD2 matches at 7 bases. V lost 5 bases and J lost 9; bases outside the gene matches: 7. Germline V gene sequence: CDR1 KGHSH, CDR2 LQKENI. CDR3 size: 13 residues. DNA of the CDR3: TGTGCCAGCTCATCGGGACTATGGGCTGAGCAGTTCTTC. Translation: CASSSGLWAEQFF.

This rearrangement joins TRBV5-1 to TRBJ2-7, with D possibly matching TRBD1 (6 bases). CDR1 and CDR2 (germline): SGHRS, YFSETQ. The CDR3 sequence is 15 residues long. The V gene lost 0 bases and the J gene lost 9 bases, with 19 bases spanning the gap. In DNA form, the CDR3 reads TGCGCCAGCAGCTTGGTGGGACATAAGGTTTTCGCGCAGTACTTC. Protein product: CASSLVGHKVFAQYF.

CDR3 loop: CASSPRLSYEQYF. The CDR3 region has the DNA TGCGCCAGCAGCCCCAGACTCTCCTACGAGCAGTACTTC. The chain joins TRBV4-1 to TRBJ2-7, with unresolved D. Trimming stripped 4 bases from V and 0 bases from J, with 7 bases between. There are 13 residues in the CDR3. The germline V gene has CDR1 MGHRA and CDR2 YSYEKL.

A single count supports this clonotype. The chain joins TRBV5-5 to TRBJ2-2; D unclear. CDR3 length: 13 residues. The germline gives CDR1 SGHKS, CDR2 YYEKEE (reference sequence). V lost 0 bases, J lost 6 bases, and 6 bases lay in between. Here the CDR3 reads CASSLGDSGELFF. For the CDR3, the DNA is TGTGCCAGCAGCTTGGGGGATTCCGGGGAGCTGTTTTTT.

The gene calls are TRBV11-2 and TRBJ2-2; D may be TRBD2 (5 bases). V dropped 2 bases and J dropped 5 bases, with 24 bases sitting between them. The CDR3 sequence is 19 residues long. Germline values: CDR1 SGHAT, CDR2 FQNNGV. The CDR3 DNA reads TGTGCCAGCAGCTTATCCCCCGCATTCCTTCCACGAGGGACCGGGGAGCTGTTTTTT. Protein: CASSLSPAFLPRGTGELFF.

The rearrangement links TRBV28 to TRBJ2-7; D gene unclear. Trimming took off 3 bases at V and 4 bases at J, with 10 bases between the two ends. Germline V gene data show CDR1 as MDHEN and CDR2 as SYDVKM. The CDR3 sequence is 13 residues long. In DNA, the CDR3 is TGTGCCAGCAGTTTGGCAGCCGAATACGAGCAGTACTTC. As protein: CASSLAAEYEQYF.

The gene calls are TRBV10-2 and TRBJ2-2; no clear D gene. The ends were cut back, 2 bases at V and 5 bases at J, with 9 bases in the middle. The CDR3 extends over 14 amino acids. The germline V gene encodes CDR1 WSHSY and CDR2 SAAADI. The CDR3 DNA sequence: TGCGCCAGCAGTGAGATCGCCCGTACCGGGGAGCTGTTTTTT. This encodes CASSEIARTGELFF.

This chain connects TRBV7-9 to TRBJ1-2; no clear D gene. V was cut by 5 bases and J by 4 bases, with 17 bases left in between. Germline V gene lookup returns CDR1 SEHNR and CDR2 FQNEAQ (reference sequence). CDR3 size: 15 residues. The CDR3 reads CASSNPEGPIYGYTF. Here the CDR3 DNA reads TGTGCCAGCAGCAACCCGGAAGGGCCGATCTATGGCTACACCTTC.

The chain joins TRBV6-5 to TRBJ2-5; weak D call: TRBD2 (6 bases). The CDR3 length is 14 residues. The germline V gene has CDR1 MNHEY and CDR2 SVGAGI. V lost 1 base and J 3 bases, leaving 9 bases between the germline ends. The CDR3 here is CASSYWDWEETQYF. The CDR3 DNA follows: TGTGCCAGCAGTTACTGGGACTGGGAAGAGACCCAGTACTTC.

This chain connects TRBV28 to TRBJ2-5; weak D call: TRBD2 (5 bases). V was trimmed by 5 bases and J by 5 bases, leaving 21 bases between them. The CDR3 loop spans 16 amino acids. From germline, CDR1 is MDHEN and CDR2 SYDVKM. The CDR3 sequence: CASSLIPGLEQETQYF. The CDR3 DNA reads as TGTGCCAGCAGTCTTATCCCTGGACTTGAGCAGGAGACCCAGTACTTC.

J is TRBJ2-1 and V is TRBV10-3; TRBD2 matches at 9 bases. From germline, CDR1 is ENHRY and CDR2 SYGVKD. This CDR3 is built from 15 residues. With V trimmed by 8 bases and J by 2 bases, 7 bases remained unmatched. CDR3 bases: TGTGCCATCTCCGGACTAGCGCGAACCTACAATGAGCAGTTCTTC. This encodes CAISGLARTYNEQFF.

This chain uses TRBV20-1 with TRBJ2-7; no reliable D call. The germline V gene encodes CDR1 DFQATT and CDR2 SNEGSKA (reference sequence). The CDR3 is 15 residues long. Trimming cost V 0 bases and J 2 bases, with 14 bases left between them. The CDR3 region has the DNA TGCAGTGCTAGAGATCTACAAGGAACCACCTACGAGCAGTACTTC. Its translation is CSARDLQGTTYEQYF.

The chain uses TRBV19 and TRBJ2-6; D remains unclear. Germline CDR1 and CDR2: LNHDA and SQIVND (reference sequence). V was shortened by 9 bases and J by 0 bases, with 12 bases between the two germline ends. CDR3 length: 15 amino acids. The CDR3 loop is CASVNWYSGANVLTF. CDR3 DNA sequence: TGTGCCAGCGTGAACTGGTACTCTGGGGCCAACGTCCTGACTTTC.

This clonotype is labeled as large. The CDR3 DNA reads as TGTGCCAGCAGCCTGGACAGCCTCACAGATACGCAGTATTTT. It codes for CASSLDSLTDTQYF. The chain employs TRBV7-9 and TRBJ2-3; D may be TRBD1 (6 bases). Germline V lookup: CDR1 SEHNR, CDR2 FQNEAQ (reference sequence). The ends were cut back, 5 bases at V and 2 bases at J, with 11 bases in the middle. CDR3 length: 14 residues.

This rearrangement joins TRBV6-1 to TRBJ2-5; TRBD1 aligns across 10 bases. The CDR3 consists of 17 residues. V trimming: 5 bases; J trimming: 7 bases; junction bases outside the gene matches: 16. Germline CDR1 and CDR2: MNHNS and SASEGT. As DNA, the CDR3 is TGTGCCAGCAGTCGCACTCATGGGACAGGGGCCCCACGGACCCAGTACTTC. Its protein is CASSRTHGTGAPRTQYF.

This clonotype came up a few times. The V and J genes are TRBV29-1 and TRBJ2-3; D is perhaps TRBD2 (5 bases). The germline V gene encodes CDR1 SQVTM and CDR2 ANQGSEA. V was cut by 4 bases and J by 2 bases, with 10 bases left in between. CDR3 length: 13 residues. DNA of the CDR3: TGCAGCGTTGGAACGGGGATCACAGATACGCAGTATTTT. Residues: CSVGTGITDTQYF.

V is TRBV11-2 and J is TRBJ2-1; the match to TRBD2 covers 9 bases. J was trimmed by 8 bases and V by 5 bases; bases with no gene match: 16. CDR3 size: 17 residues. Per the germline V gene, CDR1 is SGHAT and CDR2 is FQNNGV. CDR3 region: CASSLGPRGGASYEQFF. CDR3 sequence (DNA): TGTGCCAGCAGCCTAGGCCCACGCGGGGGGGCCTCTTATGAGCAGTTCTTC.

This clonotype was observed a few times. The chain combines TRBV12-3 or TRBV12-4 with TRBJ1-1; D is unclear. The CDR3 spans 10 residues. Trimming stripped 10 bases from V and 6 bases from J, with 9 bases between. CDR3 sequence: CATAGPEAFF. The CDR3 coding sequence is TGTGCCACCGCCGGGCCTGAAGCTTTCTTT.